The rows below give T cell receptor beta chains drawn from one sample of a study of blood T cell repertoires in COVID-19. Profiled with immunoSEQ multiplex PCR; TCRdb holds only in-frame clones, not every one. This table holds approximately 130,000 clones, roughly 86% found once. Source material: peripheral blood. Receptors were obtained from a human donor in a cohort sampled during active COVID-19. CDR3s include the opening cysteine and the closing phenylalanine or tryptophan. The order of the fields is V gene, D gene, clone size, J gene, CDR3 DNA, CDR3 protein. The D gene is left open where the match is weak. Clone size is stated in some rows and not others, as once, few, many or a class when expanded.

v_gene: TRBV11-2
d_gene: TRBD1
abundance: .
j_gene: TRBJ2-1
CDR3nt: TGTGCCAGCAGCTTTGACAGGGGAGCCTTTAATGAGCAGTTCTTC
CDR3aa: CASSFDRGAFNEQFF

v_gene: TRBV19
d_gene: TRBD1
abundance: .
j_gene: TRBJ2-7
CDR3nt: TGTGCCAGTGCGGACAGGGGGTATCGGGAGCAGTACTTC
CDR3aa: CASADRGYREQYF

v_gene: TRBV7-9
d_gene: .
abundance: few
j_gene: TRBJ1-6
CDR3nt: TGTGCCAGCAGCCTACAGGGTAGGTCACCCCTCCACTTT
CDR3aa: CASSLQGRSPLHF

v_gene: TRBV6-2/TRBV6-3
d_gene: .
abundance: .
j_gene: TRBJ2-5
CDR3nt: TGTGCCAGCAGTTACTCTACAGGGGAGGTGGGGGAGACCCAGTACTTC
CDR3aa: CASSYSTGEVGETQYF

v_gene: TRBV11-2
d_gene: TRBD2
abundance: .
j_gene: TRBJ2-3
CDR3nt: TGTGCCAGCAGCTTAGTTGGTAGCGGGGGGCTCGGGACGCAGTATTTT
CDR3aa: CASSLVGSGGLGTQYF

v_gene: TRBV5-1
d_gene: .
abundance: .
j_gene: TRBJ2-7
CDR3nt: TGCGCCAGCAGCTTGGTGGGGGGTTCCGGCTACGAGCAGTACTTC
CDR3aa: CASSLVGGSGYEQYF

v_gene: TRBV30
d_gene: .
abundance: .
j_gene: TRBJ1-1
CDR3nt: TGTGCCTGTTGGAGGCGGAACACTGAAGCTTTCTTT
CDR3aa: CACWRRNTEAFF

v_gene: TRBV30
d_gene: .
abundance: .
j_gene: TRBJ1-4
CDR3nt: TGTGCCTGGAGTGTACGGGTGGATGATGAAAAACTGTTTTTT
CDR3aa: CAWSVRVDDEKLFF

v_gene: TRBV5-5
d_gene: .
abundance: once
j_gene: TRBJ2-1
CDR3nt: TGTGCCAGCAGCTTGATTCGGGGGAGCTCCTACAATGAGCAGTTCTTC
CDR3aa: CASSLIRGSSYNEQFF

v_gene: TRBV4-1
d_gene: .
abundance: .
j_gene: TRBJ1-5
CDR3nt: TGCGCCAGCAGCCAAGATTGGGCTGGGAGTCAGCCCCAGCATTTT
CDR3aa: CASSQDWAGSQPQHF

v_gene: TRBV6-1
d_gene: TRBD1
abundance: .
j_gene: TRBJ2-7
CDR3nt: TGTGCCAGCAGTGGATTGGGGACAGGGGTACCCTACGAGCAGTACTTC
CDR3aa: CASSGLGTGVPYEQYF

v_gene: TRBV7-8
d_gene: TRBD1
abundance: .
j_gene: TRBJ1-4
CDR3nt: TGTGCCAGCAGCCGGGACAGGGCTGAAAAACTGTTTTTT
CDR3aa: CASSRDRAEKLFF

v_gene: TRBV10-2
d_gene: .
abundance: once
j_gene: TRBJ1-1
CDR3nt: TGCGCCAGCAGTCTCTCGGTGGGGGGGTCCCCTGAAGCTTTCTTT
CDR3aa: CASSLSVGGSPEAFF

v_gene: TRBV12-5
d_gene: .
abundance: .
j_gene: TRBJ1-5
CDR3nt: TGTGCTAGTGGTTTGGTACGGGCGGGGGGTAGCAATCAGCCCCAGCATTTT
CDR3aa: CASGLVRAGGSNQPQHF

v_gene: TRBV5-6
d_gene: .
abundance: few
j_gene: TRBJ1-2
CDR3nt: TGTGCCAGCATCCTACGCGGGGGGAACGGCTACACCTTC
CDR3aa: CASILRGGNGYTF

v_gene: TRBV7-4
d_gene: TRBD1
abundance: few
j_gene: TRBJ2-7
CDR3nt: TGTGCCAGCAGCTCCAGGGGACAGGGGTGCGAGCAGTACTTC
CDR3aa: CASSSRGQGCEQYF

v_gene: TRBV3-1/TRBV3-2
d_gene: .
abundance: .
j_gene: TRBJ1-1
CDR3nt: TGTGCCAGCAGCCAAGAAATAGGGAGGGCTGAAGCTTTCTTT
CDR3aa: CASSQEIGRAEAFF